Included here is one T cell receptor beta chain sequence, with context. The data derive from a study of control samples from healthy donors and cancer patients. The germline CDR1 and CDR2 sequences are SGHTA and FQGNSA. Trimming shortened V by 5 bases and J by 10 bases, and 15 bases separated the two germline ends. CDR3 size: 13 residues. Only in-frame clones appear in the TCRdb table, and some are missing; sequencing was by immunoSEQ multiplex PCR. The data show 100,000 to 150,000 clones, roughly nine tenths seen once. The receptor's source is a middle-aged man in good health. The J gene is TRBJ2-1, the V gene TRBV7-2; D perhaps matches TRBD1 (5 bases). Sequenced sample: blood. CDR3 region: CASSLDRIQEQFF. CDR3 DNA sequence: TGTGCCAGCAGCCTAGACAGAATACAAGAGCAGTTCTTC.